This TCR beta chain appears in the sequencing data of a study of immune heterogeneity within non-small cell lung tumors. Study details: In total, the tumors were 4 squamous cell carcinomas, some ten non-squamous carcinomas and 1 not otherwise specified.

The germline V gene encodes CDR1 SGHRS and CDR2 YFSETQ. Trimming stripped 2 bases from V and 10 bases from J, with 16 bases between. The CDR3 is 15 residues long. Points on this clonotype: Its antigen is currently unknown.

Bulk tumor genomic DNA (approximately 610 ng per sample) served as template. During surgery, several far-apart biopsies were obtained from every primary tumor. Surgery that was curative in intent was performed on patients with untreated, newly diagnosed non-small cell lung cancer. Curative-intent surgery was being performed on the donors, who were patients newly diagnosed with non-small cell lung cancer. In a multiplex PCR, 32 V and 13 J primers amplified TCR beta CDR3. TCRdb re-analysed the multiplex PCR reads in MiXCR, keeping a single row per CDR3 protein. The sample includes under 4,000 distinct CDR3 sequences, 45% to 60% of them seen just once. Findings and caveats of the study: Correlation analysis showed that local T-cell clonality was moderately but significantly associated with local tumor mutational burden (R about 0.35). Recurring identical dominant CDR3 beta clonotypes were observed across tumor sites within a patient, together with site-unique high-frequency clones.

The sample was lung tumor tissue. The J gene is TRBJ1-6, the V gene TRBV5-1, with D possibly being TRBD1 (6 bases). The receptor was derived from a man aged 55 to 69 with non-small cell lung cancer. The CDR3 region is CASSLSLQGQSPLHF. In DNA, the CDR3 is TGCGCCAGCAGCTTATCGCTACAGGGCCAATCACCCCTCCACTTT. The entire variable domain, with the rest obtained from reference TRBV5-1 and TRBJ1-6, is as follows: KAGVTQTPRYLIKTRGQQVTLSCSPISGHRSVSWYQQTPGQGLQFLFEYFSETQRNKGNFPGRFSGRQFSNSRSEMNVSTLELGDSALYLCASSLSLQGQSPLHFGNGTRLTVT.